The rows below give T cell receptor beta chains drawn from one sample of a study of T cell responses to AZD1222 COVID-19 vaccine. TCRdb keeps only in-frame clones here, not all; method: immunoSEQ multiplex PCR. The sample lists about 130,000 clones, 75% to 95% seen once, with approximately 3% in the top ten. The sample in question was peripheral blood, obtained on day 0 of AZD1222 vaccination. Every receptor here comes from an adult in good health. The conserved cysteine and the conserved F or W are not part of the CDR3 here. Only some rows state a clone size, as once, few, many or a class for expanded clones.

clone_size v_call cdr3_aa
NA TRBV6-4 ASSDQPGWGSTDTQY
NA TRBV7-2 ASSLGVGGTQETQY
NA TRBV9 ASSPGGSAPSPLH
once TRBV14 ASSSYKANYGYT
NA TRBV6-2/TRBV6-3 ASSYDFWPQH
NA TRBV5-1 ASSLGGRERETQY
NA TRBV25-1 ASSTGTGVYYGYT
NA TRBV10-3 AISESGTDFNQPQH
once TRBV27 ASSFRWRPSLDRGLETQY
NA TRBV18 ASSPGQNSGNTIY
once TRBV29-1 SVEDRGQTSGANVLT
once TRBV4-3 ASSQVLAGGAYEQY
NA TRBV15 ATSLDGGNQPQH
NA TRBV18 ASSPLGREGLNEQF
NA TRBV7-3 ASSLVGQGAGYT
NA TRBV5-1 ASSSTGSIDTQY
NA TRBV30 AWSQTPTHMNTEAF
NA TRBV27 ASSKWTGEGYSNQPQH
once TRBV29-1 SVGDEGQGEGYT
NA TRBV6-5 ASSPRESGTGELF
NA TRBV5-4 ASSLSTDTQY
NA TRBV19 ASSIMGQGIHEQY
NA TRBV15 ATSRGGEVGNTIY
NA TRBV19 ASSIGSAVFAEAF
NA TRBV5-6 ASSLEKGGNQPQH
NA TRBV7-9 ASSLPDRGNSHNEQF
NA TRBV19 ASRAGGVETQY
NA TRBV4-3 ASSQDGGYTDTQY
NA TRBV5-1 ASSYMDSQETQY
NA TRBV18 ASSPGTGRGQPQH
NA TRBV7-2 ASSLFSANTGELF
NA TRBV27 ASSQGHAAYEQY
NA TRBV23-1 ASSQSGFILALKF
NA TRBV5-5 ASSLATADGETQY
NA TRBV4-1 ASSQVHLVVRETQY
NA TRBV18 ASSRVDQPQH
NA TRBV9 ASSSPRGQGYGYT
NA TRBV7-2 ASSTAGTGTEYNSPLH
NA TRBV20-1 SASRRSGPGRVYNEQF
once TRBV5-6 ASSLYGNSPLH